This TCR beta chain was captured by sequencing in a study of response to subunit inactivated influenza vaccine. TCRdb ran MiXCR on the RT-PCR reads and lists one entry per CDR3 protein. The sample consists of some 200,000 distinct CDR3 sequences, more than 10% of them appearing once. Comment on this clonotype: The antigen is unknown.

Study-wide results and caveats: There was a suggestion from the authors that each seasonal influenza vaccination recruits few new T cells.

The CDR3 spans 17 residues. V lost 5 bases to trimming and J lost 3 bases, with 23 bases between them. Germline V gene data show CDR1 as SEHNR and CDR2 as FQNEAQ (reference sequence). These data are also associated with another study on T cells expressing NK-cell markers. That source reports: In generating TCR beta cDNA, 5'RACE template switching with UMIs was used. The eight sequenced donors comprised seven who were HCMV-seropositive and one who was seronegative. Six of the donors carried dominant NKG2C+ clonotypes that took up roughly 1.0-8% of their CD8+ T cells. The HCMV specificity of the expanded NKG2C+ T cell clones stayed unresolved.

The chain carries TRBV7-9 and TRBJ2-7; a weak D match, TRBD2 (6 bases). This clonotype was obtained from a man in his fifties who received an inactivated influenza vaccine. Source: CD8+ T cells sorted from PBMCs, taken roughly 13 days after vaccination. CDR3 region: CASSRPTRDSQYYEQYF. The DNA for the CDR3 is TGTGCCAGCAGCCGACCAACCCGGGACTCTCAATACTACGAGCAGTACTTC.